A selection of T cell receptor beta chains follows, all from one sample in a study of graft-versus-host responses after intestinal transplantation. Repertoires were generated with immunoSEQ multiplex PCR, while TCRdb's copy carries only in-frame clones and drops some. This table has 130,000 to 150,000 clones, about nine tenths appearing once. Which antigens these TCRs recognize remains unknown. The specimen comprised unstimulated CD4+ T cells sorted from spleen or lymph node cells, sampled before intestinal transplant. These TCRs come from a human donor who received an intestinal transplant. Both conserved end residues are part of each CDR3. The D gene is left open where the match is weak. Rows may omit the clone size; those that give it use once, few, many or a size class.

TRBJ2-5 | . | . | TRBV30 | TGTGCCTGGAGTAGGACCCAAGAGACCCAGTACTTC | CAWSRTQETQYF
TRBJ2-3 | . | . | TRBV27 | TGTGCCAGCAGTTTACCAGGGCAGGGGGGGGGCACAGATACGCAGTATTTT | CASSLPGQGGGTDTQYF
TRBJ2-7 | . | once | TRBV7-2 | TGTGCCAGCAGCCTGAAAGGGGGAGGCTCGTCCTACGAGCAGTACTTC | CASSLKGGGSSYEQYF
TRBJ2-5 | TRBD1 | once | TRBV25-1 | TGTGCCAGCAGTCGAAATACCGGGACAGGGAGTGAGACCCAGTACTTC | CASSRNTGTGSETQYF
TRBJ2-4 | TRBD2 | . | TRBV4-2 | TGTGCCAGCAGCCGAGGACTAGCCGGCGGTCCCATAGCCAAAAACATTCAGTACTTC | CASSRGLAGGPIAKNIQYF
TRBJ2-1 | . | . | TRBV11-2 | TGTGCCAGCAGCCGCGGGGTCGGGGTGGATGAGCAGTTCTTC | CASSRGVGVDEQFF
TRBJ2-7 | TRBD2 | . | TRBV11-1 | TGTGCCAGCAGCCTCGATCGACTAGCCGCCTACGAGCAGTACTTC | CASSLDRLAAYEQYF
TRBJ2-1 | TRBD2 | . | TRBV7-7 | TGTGCCAGCAGGGAATTAGCGGGAGGCGAGCAGTTCTTC | CASRELAGGEQFF
TRBJ2-1 | TRBD2 | . | TRBV7-7 | TGTGCCAGCAGCTTGGGACTAGCGGGAGGGAGCAATGAGCAGTTCTTC | CASSLGLAGGSNEQFF
TRBJ2-1 | TRBD2 | . | TRBV7-2 | TGTGCCAGCAGCTTAGACGGGGGGAGGGCCGTCGGGAATGAGCAGTTCTTC | CASSLDGGRAVGNEQFF
TRBJ2-1 | . | . | TRBV14 | TGTGCCAGCAGCCCCCGAGGCTGGCTCCATGAGCAGTTCTTC | CASSPRGWLHEQFF
TRBJ2-7 | . | once | TRBV30 | TGTGCCTGGAGTGTCGTCGCTGGGACCGAGCAGTACTTC | CAWSVVAGTEQYF
TRBJ1-6 | . | . | TRBV5-4 | TGTGCCAGCAGCTTGGAGGCAGGTCGGAATTCACCCCTCCACTTT | CASSLEAGRNSPLHF
TRBJ1-3 | . | . | TRBV28 | TGTGCCAGCAGTTTATTTGTTGACAGCTCCCTAGGAAACACCATATATTTT | CASSLFVDSSLGNTIYF
TRBJ1-1 | . | . | TRBV21-1 | TGTGCCAGCAGCAAAGGCTCCGGACCTAGGAACACTGAAGCTTTCTTT | CASSKGSGPRNTEAFF
TRBJ2-2 | . | once | TRBV11-3 | TGTGCCAGCAGCCCCAGCGGCTCGAACACCGGGGAGCTGTTTTTT | CASSPSGSNTGELFF
TRBJ1-1 | TRBD1 | . | TRBV5-8 | TGTGCCAGCAGCGTCGACAGGGGCTCTGAAGCTTTCTTT | CASSVDRGSEAFF
TRBJ2-1 | TRBD2 | . | TRBV28 | TGTGCCAGCGGTACACTAGCGGGAGGGTACAATGAGCAGTTCTTC | CASGTLAGGYNEQFF
TRBJ2-7 | TRBD1 | . | TRBV6-6 | TGTGCCAGCAGCCCAGGGGGCGGGGAGCAGTACTTC | CASSPGGGEQYF
TRBJ2-2 | TRBD1 | . | TRBV7-2 | TGTGCCAGCAGCTCCTATTGGAACCGAGGGGGCGCAGCCGCCGGGGAGCTGTTTTTT | CASSSYWNRGGAAAGELFF
TRBJ2-2 | TRBD2 | once | TRBV7-2 | TGTGCCAGCAGCTTAAGGGCTAGCGGGAGTGGTAACACCGGGGAGCTGTTTTTT | CASSLRASGSGNTGELFF
TRBJ2-7 | TRBD1 | . | TRBV27 | TGTGCCAGCAGTTTAGGAGGGGTTTGGACAGGGGGCGCTGGTACGGTGCAGTACTTC | CASSLGGVWTGGAGTVQYF
TRBJ2-1 | . | . | TRBV11-2 | TGTGCCAGCAGCTTAGACAGGGGCCCCCTGAATGAGCAGTTCTTC | CASSLDRGPLNEQFF
TRBJ1-5 | . | . | TRBV7-3 | TGTGCCAGCAGCTTAGGGCAGGGGACGACTAGGCCCCAGCATTTT | CASSLGQGTTRPQHF
TRBJ2-7 | TRBD1 | . | TRBV7-8 | TGTGCCAGCAGCATTGGGACAGGGAGCGAGCAGTACTTC | CASSIGTGSEQYF
TRBJ2-7 | TRBD2 | . | TRBV5-1 | TGCGCCAGCAGCTTGGCCTTAGCGGGGCGCGTTTACGAGCAGTACTTC | CASSLALAGRVYEQYF
TRBJ2-5 | TRBD2 | . | TRBV4-3 | TGCGCCAGCAGCCAAGGCGGGAGTGGGGGAGAGACCCAGTACTTC | CASSQGGSGGETQYF
TRBJ2-3 | TRBD2 | . | TRBV9 | TGTGCCAGCAGCGTAGAAGCGGGAGCCACAGATACGCAGTATTTT | CASSVEAGATDTQYF
TRBJ2-6 | . | . | TRBV28 | TGTGCCAGCAGTTTTTTATTCTCTGGGGCCAACGTCCTGACTTTC | CASSFLFSGANVLTF
TRBJ1-5 | . | . | TRBV6-1 | TGTGCCAGCAGTGATCTATGGGGGGCCGGCAATCAGCCCCAGCATTTT | CASSDLWGAGNQPQHF
TRBJ2-7 | TRBD2 | . | TRBV5-4 | TGTGCCAGCAGCCCCGGACTAGCGGGTGCTTCCTACGAGCAGTACTTC | CASSPGLAGASYEQYF
TRBJ1-4 | . | . | TRBV28 | TGTGCCAGCAGTTTCTACTCCTTGGGAGGGGCTGTTGCCCTGAGGGATGAAAAACTGTTTTTT | CASSFYSLGGAVALRDEKLFF
TRBJ2-2 | . | . | TRBV6-1 | TGTGCCAGCGGAAAAACCGGGGAGCTGTTTTTT | CASGKTGELFF
TRBJ1-6 | . | . | TRBV7-3 | TGTGCCAGCAGCTTAAATCGGGCCCGGGGTTCACCCCTCCACTTT | CASSLNRARGSPLHF
TRBJ2-7 | . | . | TRBV6-1 | TGTGCCAGCAGTGTTACAGGGAGTTCCTACGAGCAGTACTTC | CASSVTGSSYEQYF
TRBJ1-1 | . | . | TRBV28 | TGTGCCAGCAGTCCGAGTACAGGGATAAACACTGAAGCTTTCTTT | CASSPSTGINTEAFF
TRBJ1-2 | TRBD1 | once | TRBV7-3 | TGTGCCAGCAGCTTCGGACAGGGGCCGTATGGCTACACCTTC | CASSFGQGPYGYTF